The source of this TCR beta chain is a study of CD8+ T cells in alopecia areata. cDNA serving as the sequencing template came from extracted, reverse transcribed RNA. Produced via immunoSEQ multiplex PCR; TCRdb's table is partial and in-frame only. The repertoire holds around 86,000 clones, with more than 65% as singletons. Described treatment: oral pan-JAK inhibitor, 5-10 mg twice daily. The CDR3 totals 15 residues. CDR1 and CDR2 from the germline V gene are MDHEN and SYDVKM. Trimming took 3 bases from V and 2 from J, leaving 8 bases between them. The specimen was CD8+ T cells sorted from blood, collected at week 44, from a patient treated with tofacitinib. The sequence was collected from a human donor with alopecia areata. The genes are TRBV28 and TRBJ2-6; TRBD1 is a possible D gene (5 bases). The CDR3 DNA reads as TGTGCCAGCAGTTTGGTAGGGGCTGGGGCCAACGTCCTGACTTTC. Translated: CASSLVGAGANVLTF.